A selection of T cell receptor beta chains follows, all from one sample in a study of CXCR3-negative and CXCR3-positive naive CD8 T cells. TCRdb reprocessed the 5' RACE reads; each CDR3 protein has one entry and no DNA is given. The sample data list roughly 120,000 distinct CDR3 sequences. The sequencing sample was made of naive CXCR3+ CD8+ T cells from blood. These receptors originate from a human donor in good health. Some clones in this sample may be carry-over from other donors' samples. The CDR3 runs from the conserved cysteine through the conserved F or W.

J gene: TRBJ2-1; V gene: TRBV6-1; CDR3 protein: CASNEGGEQFF
J gene: TRBJ2-5; V gene: TRBV7-7; CDR3 protein: CASSIGQGQETQYF
J gene: TRBJ2-7; V gene: TRBV7-3; CDR3 protein: CASSTSPGVRYEQYF
J gene: TRBJ2-7; V gene: TRBV9; CDR3 protein: CASSGGTGDYEQYF
J gene: TRBJ2-1; V gene: TRBV29-1; CDR3 protein: CSVTRGGGHNEQFF
J gene: TRBJ2-2; V gene: TRBV28; CDR3 protein: CASTPPLAEYTGELFF
J gene: TRBJ1-2; V gene: TRBV3-1; CDR3 protein: CASSQDLGTVALDSYGYTF
J gene: TRBJ1-5; V gene: TRBV7-9; CDR3 protein: CASSSGTGGGQPQHF
J gene: TRBJ2-7; V gene: TRBV5-5; CDR3 protein: CASSLDTGEPVDVYEQYF
J gene: TRBJ2-7; V gene: TRBV5-1; CDR3 protein: CASSLGQGNYEQYF
J gene: TRBJ1-1; V gene: TRBV29-1; CDR3 protein: CSVEDGDSWGTEAFF
J gene: TRBJ2-3; V gene: TRBV20-1; CDR3 protein: CSARGLAGDTDTQYF
J gene: TRBJ1-2; V gene: TRBV25-1; CDR3 protein: CASSGPGQGAFGYTF
J gene: TRBJ2-1; V gene: TRBV28; CDR3 protein: CASSLPGQGAYEQFF
J gene: TRBJ2-1; V gene: TRBV5-1; CDR3 protein: CASSPRLVATYNEQFF
J gene: TRBJ2-6; V gene: TRBV14; CDR3 protein: CASSQDPQAGFGANVLTF
J gene: TRBJ1-1; V gene: TRBV16; CDR3 protein: CASSPEEGYTEAFF
J gene: TRBJ1-1; V gene: TRBV9; CDR3 protein: CASSPSYWTGNTEAFF
J gene: TRBJ1-2; V gene: TRBV5-6; CDR3 protein: CASSFGSYSYGYTF
J gene: TRBJ1-1; V gene: TRBV7-3; CDR3 protein: CASSPYRGTEAFF
J gene: TRBJ2-3; V gene: TRBV20-1; CDR3 protein: CSASASGRPTDTQYF
J gene: TRBJ1-1; V gene: TRBV7-6; CDR3 protein: CASSLSASWPRGGRATEAFF
J gene: TRBJ2-7; V gene: TRBV29-1; CDR3 protein: CSVGNGDEQYF
J gene: TRBJ1-1; V gene: TRBV7-2; CDR3 protein: CASSLAAGGFTEAFF
J gene: TRBJ2-5; V gene: TRBV12-3/TRBV12-4; CDR3 protein: CASSSWDEEAETQYF
J gene: TRBJ1-2; V gene: TRBV4-3; CDR3 protein: CASSQVVAEVSYGYTF
J gene: TRBJ1-5; V gene: TRBV4-1; CDR3 protein: CASSQDPGTGQPQHF
J gene: TRBJ1-1; V gene: TRBV4-2; CDR3 protein: CASSHLTGGENTEAFF
J gene: TRBJ2-5; V gene: TRBV12-3/TRBV12-4; CDR3 protein: CASSFTPQGARETQYF
J gene: TRBJ2-1; V gene: TRBV7-8; CDR3 protein: CASSPAGGSTYEQFF